This T cell receptor beta chain is drawn from a study of blood T cell repertoires in COVID-19. Study as a whole: The United States, Italy and Spain were the sources of the acute and convalescent COVID-19 samples. T cells, B-cell-depleted T cells, or PBMCs supplied cDNA or gDNA.

The protocol was immunoSEQ multiplex PCR, while the TCRdb copy is restricted to in-frame clones and leaves out a portion. The table lists about 140,000 clones, about four fifths of them singletons. The CDR3 spans 17 residues. Trimming stripped 1 base from V and 2 bases from J, with 16 bases between. Germline assignment: CDR1 MGHRA and CDR2 YSYEKL. The receptor comes from a woman between 18 and 29 years old who had been exposed to COVID-19. The chain carries TRBV4-1 and TRBJ2-3; D is undetermined. The source material was PBMCs or T cells enriched from blood (not recorded which). Here the CDR3 DNA reads TGCGCCAGCAGCCAAGGTCTTGCTAGATCCTTCACAGATACGCAGTATTTT. This encodes CASSQGLARSFTDTQYF.